This TCR beta chain appears in the sequencing data of a study of blood T cell repertoires in COVID-19. For the study at large: COVID-19 samples collected from the United States, Italy and Spain covered acute and convalescent phases.

Under the authors' procedure: Reference gene primer amplification yielded estimated nucleated cell counts. Assay used: immunoSEQ multiplex PCR; TCRdb lists only in-frame clones, some missing. The V and J calls and clone size are taken from that table; D and trimming were inferred from the DNA. The sample lists approximately 210,000 clones, more than 70% occurring once. The material sequenced was peripheral blood. This TCR derives from a human donor in a cohort sampled during active COVID-19.

The CDR3 protein is CASSLRKGQTYEQYF. CDR3 DNA sequence: TGTGCCAGCAGCCTACGCAAGGGACAGACCTACGAGCAGTACTTC. The V call is TRBV3-1 (or the pseudogene TRBV3-2), the J call TRBJ2-7, with 7 bases identical to TRBD1. This CDR3 is 15 amino acids long. With 4 bases clipped from V and 2 bases from J, the junction kept 8 bases outside the gene matches. Germline V CDR1 and CDR2: LGHDT, YNNKEL (reference sequence).